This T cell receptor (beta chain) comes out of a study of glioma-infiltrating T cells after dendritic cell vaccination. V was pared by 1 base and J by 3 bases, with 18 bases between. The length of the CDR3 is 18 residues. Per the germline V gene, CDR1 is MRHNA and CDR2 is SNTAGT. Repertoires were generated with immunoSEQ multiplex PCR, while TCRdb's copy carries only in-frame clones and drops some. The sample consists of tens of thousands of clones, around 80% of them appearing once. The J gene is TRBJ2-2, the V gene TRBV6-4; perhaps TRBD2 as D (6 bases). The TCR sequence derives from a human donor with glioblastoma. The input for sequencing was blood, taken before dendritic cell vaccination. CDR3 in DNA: TGTGCCAGCAGTGACTACGCGGGAACCTCCGGAGACACCGGGGAGCTGTTTTTT. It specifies CASSDYAGTSGDTGELFF.